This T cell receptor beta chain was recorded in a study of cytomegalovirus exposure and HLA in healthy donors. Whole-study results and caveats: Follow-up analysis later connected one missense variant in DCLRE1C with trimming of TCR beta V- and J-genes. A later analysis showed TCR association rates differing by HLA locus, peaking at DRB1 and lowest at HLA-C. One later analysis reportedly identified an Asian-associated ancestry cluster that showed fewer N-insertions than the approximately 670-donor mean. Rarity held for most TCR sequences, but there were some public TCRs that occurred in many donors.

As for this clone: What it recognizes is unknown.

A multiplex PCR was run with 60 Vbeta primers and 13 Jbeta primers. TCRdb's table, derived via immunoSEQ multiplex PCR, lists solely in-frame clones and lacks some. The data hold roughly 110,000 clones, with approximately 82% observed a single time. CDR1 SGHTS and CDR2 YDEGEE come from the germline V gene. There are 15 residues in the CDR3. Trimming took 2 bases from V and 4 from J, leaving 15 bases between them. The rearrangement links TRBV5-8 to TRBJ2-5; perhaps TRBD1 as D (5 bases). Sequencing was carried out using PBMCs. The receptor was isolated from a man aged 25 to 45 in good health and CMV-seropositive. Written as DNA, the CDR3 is TGTGCCAGCAGCTTAGGGGCCCCCTCCGGAGAGACCCAGTACTTC. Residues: CASSLGAPSGETQYF.